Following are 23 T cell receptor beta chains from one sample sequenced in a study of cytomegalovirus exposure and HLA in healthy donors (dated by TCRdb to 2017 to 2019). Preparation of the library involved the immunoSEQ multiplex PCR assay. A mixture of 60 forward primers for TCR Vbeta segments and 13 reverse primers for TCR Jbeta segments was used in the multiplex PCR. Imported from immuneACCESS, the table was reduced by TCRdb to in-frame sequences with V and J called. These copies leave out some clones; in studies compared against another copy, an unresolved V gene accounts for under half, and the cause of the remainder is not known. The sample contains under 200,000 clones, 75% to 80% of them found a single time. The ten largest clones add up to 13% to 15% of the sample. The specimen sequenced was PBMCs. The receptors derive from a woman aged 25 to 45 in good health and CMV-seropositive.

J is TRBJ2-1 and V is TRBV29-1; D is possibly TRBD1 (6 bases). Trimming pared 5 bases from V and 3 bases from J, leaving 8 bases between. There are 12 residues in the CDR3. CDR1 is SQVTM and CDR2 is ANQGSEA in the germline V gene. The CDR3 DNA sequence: TGCAGCGTTCAGGGGAGCTACAATGAGCAGTTCTTC. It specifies CSVQGSYNEQFF.

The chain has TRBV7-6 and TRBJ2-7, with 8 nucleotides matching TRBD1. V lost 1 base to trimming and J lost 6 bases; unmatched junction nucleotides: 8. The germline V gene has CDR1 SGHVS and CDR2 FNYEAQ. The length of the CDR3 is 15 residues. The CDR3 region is CASSLGQGTIFEQYF. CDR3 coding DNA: TGTGCCAGCAGCTTAGGACAGGGGACAATATTCGAGCAGTACTTC.

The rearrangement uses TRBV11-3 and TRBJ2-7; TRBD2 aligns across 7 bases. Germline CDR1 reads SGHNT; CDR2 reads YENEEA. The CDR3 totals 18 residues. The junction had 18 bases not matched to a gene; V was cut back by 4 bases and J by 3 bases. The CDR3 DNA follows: TGTGCCAGCAGCTACCCCAAAAGGGAGGCGGGAGTAGGCTACGAGCAGTACTTC. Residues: CASSYPKREAGVGYEQYF.

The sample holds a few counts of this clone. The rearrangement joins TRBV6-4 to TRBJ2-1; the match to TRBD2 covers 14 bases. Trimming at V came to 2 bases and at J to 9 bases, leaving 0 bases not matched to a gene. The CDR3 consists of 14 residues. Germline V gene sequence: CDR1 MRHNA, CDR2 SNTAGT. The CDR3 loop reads CASSDGTSGSEQFF. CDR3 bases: TGTGCCAGCAGTGACGGGACTAGCGGGAGTGAGCAGTTCTTC.

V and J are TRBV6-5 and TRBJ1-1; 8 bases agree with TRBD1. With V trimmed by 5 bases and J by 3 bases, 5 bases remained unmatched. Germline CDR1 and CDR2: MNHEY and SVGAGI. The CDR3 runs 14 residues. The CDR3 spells CASSRTGRDTEAFF. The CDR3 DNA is TGTGCCAGCAGTCGGACAGGGAGGGACACTGAAGCTTTCTTT.

The CDR3 coding sequence is TGTGCCAGCAGTACCGGGACAGGGGAGTGGGGCAATCAGCCCCAGCATTTT. It specifies CASSTGTGEWGNQPQHF. The chain recombines TRBV28 with TRBJ1-5; TRBD1 matches 10 bases. CDR3 length: 17 amino acids. J lost 2 bases, V lost 5 bases, and 9 bases had no gene match. Germline values: CDR1 MDHEN, CDR2 SYDVKM.

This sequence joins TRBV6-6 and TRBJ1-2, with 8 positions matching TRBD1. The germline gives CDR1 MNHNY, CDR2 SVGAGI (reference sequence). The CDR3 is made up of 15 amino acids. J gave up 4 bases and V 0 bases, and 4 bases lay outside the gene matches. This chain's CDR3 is CASSYSITGGYGYTF. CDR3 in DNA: TGTGCCAGCAGTTACTCGATTACAGGGGGCTATGGCTACACCTTC.

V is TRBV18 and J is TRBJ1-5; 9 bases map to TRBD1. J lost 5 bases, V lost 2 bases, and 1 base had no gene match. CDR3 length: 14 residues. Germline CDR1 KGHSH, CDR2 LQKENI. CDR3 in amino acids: CASSPTGGYQPQHF. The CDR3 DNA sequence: TGTGCCAGCTCACCAACAGGGGGCTATCAGCCCCAGCATTTT.

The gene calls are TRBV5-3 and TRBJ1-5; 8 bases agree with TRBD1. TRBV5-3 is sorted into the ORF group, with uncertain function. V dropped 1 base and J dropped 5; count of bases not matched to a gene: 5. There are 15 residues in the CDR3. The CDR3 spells CARSLRRGPDQPQHF. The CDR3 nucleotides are TGTGCCAGAAGCTTGCGCAGGGGGCCGGATCAGCCCCAGCATTTT.

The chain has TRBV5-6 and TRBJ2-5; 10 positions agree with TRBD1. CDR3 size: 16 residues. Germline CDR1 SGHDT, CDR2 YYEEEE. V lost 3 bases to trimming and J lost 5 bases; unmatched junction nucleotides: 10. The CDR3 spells CASSSTRWGQGETQYF. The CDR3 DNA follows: TGTGCCAGCAGCTCCACCCGATGGGGACAGGGGGAGACCCAGTACTTC.

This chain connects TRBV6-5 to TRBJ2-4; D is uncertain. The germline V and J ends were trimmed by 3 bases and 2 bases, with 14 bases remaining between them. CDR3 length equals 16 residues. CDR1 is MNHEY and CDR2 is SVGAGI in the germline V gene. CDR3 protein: CASSYSVLDTKNIQYF. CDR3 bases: TGTGCCAGCAGTTATTCGGTTCTCGACACCAAAAACATTCAGTACTTC.

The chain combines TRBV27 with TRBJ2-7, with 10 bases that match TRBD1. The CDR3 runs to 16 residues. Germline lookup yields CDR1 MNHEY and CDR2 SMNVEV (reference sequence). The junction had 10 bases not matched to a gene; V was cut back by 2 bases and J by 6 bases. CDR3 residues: CASSLISGTGVFEQYF. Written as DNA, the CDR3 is TGTGCCAGCAGTTTAATTTCCGGGACAGGGGTCTTCGAGCAGTACTTC.

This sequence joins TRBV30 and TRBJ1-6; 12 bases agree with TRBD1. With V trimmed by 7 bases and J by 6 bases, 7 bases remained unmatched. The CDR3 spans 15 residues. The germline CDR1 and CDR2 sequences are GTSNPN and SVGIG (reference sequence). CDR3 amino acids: CASWDRGLPNSPLHF. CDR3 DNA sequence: TGTGCCTCCTGGGACAGGGGGCTCCCTAATTCACCCCTCCACTTT.

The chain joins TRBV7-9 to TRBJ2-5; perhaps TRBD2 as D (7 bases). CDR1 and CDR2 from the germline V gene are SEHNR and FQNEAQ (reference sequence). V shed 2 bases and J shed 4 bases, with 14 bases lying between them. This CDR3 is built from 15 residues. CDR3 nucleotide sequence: TGTGCCAGCAGCTTAACACGGGGGGCCAGAGAGACCCAGTACTTC. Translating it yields CASSLTRGARETQYF.

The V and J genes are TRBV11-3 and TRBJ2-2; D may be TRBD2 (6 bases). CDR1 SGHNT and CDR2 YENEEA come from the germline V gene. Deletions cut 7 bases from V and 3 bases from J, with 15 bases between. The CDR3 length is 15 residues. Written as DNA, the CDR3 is TGTGCCAGCAAAAACCGGAGGGGTGACACCGGGGAGCTGTTTTTT. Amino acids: CASKNRRGDTGELFF.

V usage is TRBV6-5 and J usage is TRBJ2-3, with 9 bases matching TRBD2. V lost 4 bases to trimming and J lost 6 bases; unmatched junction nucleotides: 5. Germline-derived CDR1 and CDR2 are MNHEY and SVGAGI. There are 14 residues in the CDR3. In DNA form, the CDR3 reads TGTGCCAGCAGTTTAGCGGGGGAGGGGGATACGCAGTATTTT. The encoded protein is CASSLAGEGDTQYF.

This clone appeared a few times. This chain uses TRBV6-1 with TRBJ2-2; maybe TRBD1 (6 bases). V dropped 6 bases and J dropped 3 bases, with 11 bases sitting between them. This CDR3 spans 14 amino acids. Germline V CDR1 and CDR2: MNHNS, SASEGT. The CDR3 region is CASSQGTHTGELFF. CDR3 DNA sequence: TGTGCCAGCAGCCAGGGGACCCACACCGGGGAGCTGTTTTTT.

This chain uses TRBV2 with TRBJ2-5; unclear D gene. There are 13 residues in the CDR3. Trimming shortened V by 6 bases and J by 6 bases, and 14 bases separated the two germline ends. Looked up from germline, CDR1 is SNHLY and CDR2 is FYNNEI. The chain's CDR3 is CASSLMSKKTQYF. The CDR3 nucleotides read TGTGCCAGCAGCCTTATGAGCAAAAAGACCCAGTACTTC.

The CDR3 reads CASSPQGSAGNTIYF. As DNA, the CDR3 is TGTGCCAGCAGTCCACAGGGGTCCGCTGGAAACACCATATATTTT. The chain recombines TRBV6-6 with TRBJ1-3, with 7 nucleotides matching TRBD1. V was pared by 5 bases and J by 2 bases, with 6 bases of the junction left unmatched. Per the germline V gene, CDR1 is MNHNY and CDR2 is SVGAGI (reference sequence). This CDR3 has 15 amino acids.

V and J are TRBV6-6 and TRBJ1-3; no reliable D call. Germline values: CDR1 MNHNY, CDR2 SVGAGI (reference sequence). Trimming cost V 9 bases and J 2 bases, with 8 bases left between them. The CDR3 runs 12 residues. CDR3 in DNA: TGTGCCAGTTCAGAGGCTGGAAACACCATATATTTT. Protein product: CASSEAGNTIYF.

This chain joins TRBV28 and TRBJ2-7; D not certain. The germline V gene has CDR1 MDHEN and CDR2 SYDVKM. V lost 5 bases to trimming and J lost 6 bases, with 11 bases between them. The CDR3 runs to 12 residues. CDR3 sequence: CASSPYNREQYF. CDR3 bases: TGTGCCAGCAGTCCGTACAACCGCGAGCAGTACTTC.

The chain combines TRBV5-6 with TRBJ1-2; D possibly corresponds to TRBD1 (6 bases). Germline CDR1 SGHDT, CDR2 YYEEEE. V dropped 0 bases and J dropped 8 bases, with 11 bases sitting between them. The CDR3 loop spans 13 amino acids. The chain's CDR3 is CASSLVGGRGYTF. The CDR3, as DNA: TGTGCCAGCAGCTTGGTTGGGGGCCGAGGCTACACCTTC.

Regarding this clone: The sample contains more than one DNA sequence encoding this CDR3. CDR3 region: CASSLGQGQETQYF. The CDR3, as DNA: TGTGCCAGCAGCTTGGGACAGGGTCAAGAGACCCAGTACTTC. V usage is TRBV7-8 and J usage is TRBJ2-5; 9 nucleotides agree with TRBD1. Germline V gives CDR1 SGHVS, CDR2 FQNEAQ. The CDR3 totals 14 residues. J was trimmed by 2 bases and V by 3 bases; bases with no gene match: 1.